This T cell receptor (beta chain) was obtained from a study of blood T cell repertoires in COVID-19. Study context: From the United States, Italy and Spain came samples of acute and convalescent COVID-19. PBMCs, B-cell-depleted T cells, or T cells provided the cDNA or gDNA that made up the material.

The CDR3 spans 16 residues. The germline gives CDR1 SGHRS, CDR2 YFSETQ. J lost 0 bases, V lost 4 bases, and 4 bases had no gene match. This clone was seen just once. Original processing notes: Amplification from reference gene primers served as the basis for estimated nucleated cell counts. Measured with immunoSEQ multiplex PCR; TCRdb has only the in-frame clones, and not every one. Clone size and the V and J calls come from that table; the DNA yielded D and trimming. The top ten hold about 3% of the sample, which has roughly 160,000 clones, 74% seen once. The V and J genes are TRBV5-1 and TRBJ2-1; 10 nucleotides agree with TRBD2. The sequence was collected from a woman aged 80 or over with acute or convalescent COVID-19. The sequenced material came from peripheral blood. The CDR3 bases are TGCGCCAGCAGCGCCTTAGCGGGAGGCTCCTACAATGAGCAGTTCTTC. Its protein is CASSALAGGSYNEQFF.